Below, 18 T cell receptor beta chains from the same sample are listed, as sequenced in a study of OX40 agonist ivuxolimab in advanced cancers. The table came from immunoSEQ multiplex PCR; TCRdb's copy has only in-frame clones and leaves some out. The table lists about 100,000 clones, approximately 94% of them singletons, with about 2.6% in the top ten. The starting material was CD4+ or CD8+ T cells sorted from blood, obtained in a trial of the OX40 agonist ivuxolimab. The receptors were gathered from an adult with an advanced solid tumor such as melanoma, head and neck, liver or kidney cancer.

V and J are TRBV15 and TRBJ1-4; D is uncertain. CDR3 length equals 17 residues. Per the germline V gene, CDR1 is LNHNV and CDR2 is YYDKDF (reference sequence). Trimming removed 3 bases from V and 0 bases from J, with 14 bases in between. The CDR3 region is CATSSGYLSATNEKLFF. CDR3 DNA sequence: TGTGCCACCAGCAGCGGGTATCTATCTGCAACTAATGAAAAACTGTTTTTT. The variable domain in full, completed from reference TRBV15 and TRBJ1-4, reads DAMVIQNPRYQVTQFGKPVTLSCSQTLNHNVMYWYQQKSSQAPKLLFHYYDKDFNNEADTPDNFQSRRPNTSFCFLDIRSPGLGDTAMYLCATSSGYLSATNEKLFFGSGTQLSVL.

DNA of the CDR3: TGTGCCAGCAGCGTACAGGGTTACGAGCAGTACTTC. Amino acids: CASSVQGYEQYF. This sequence joins TRBV5-4 and TRBJ2-7, with D possibly being TRBD1 (6 bases). The length of the CDR3 is 12 residues. Trimming removed 4 bases at V and 4 bases at J, with 9 bases between. The germline CDR1 and CDR2 sequences are SGHNT and YYREEE (reference sequence). The full variable domain, completed using reference TRBV5-4 and TRBJ2-7, is ETGVTQSPTHLIKTRGQQVTLRCSSQSGHNTVSWYQQALGQGPQFIFQYYREEENGRGNFPPRFSGLQFPNYSSELNVNALELDDSALYLCASSVQGYEQYFGPGTRLTVT.

This clone showed up just once. The chain is built from TRBV7-8 and TRBJ2-5, with 9 positions matching TRBD1. Germline CDR1 SGHVS, CDR2 FQNEAQ. This CDR3 has 14 amino acids. The J segment lost 5 bases and the V segment lost 7 bases, leaving 8 bases of the junction unmatched. CDR3 residues: CASTGTGYGETQYF. CDR3 sequence (DNA): TGTGCCAGCACGGGGACAGGGTACGGGGAGACCCAGTACTTC.

The chain recombines TRBV19 with TRBJ2-5; 16 bases are a match to TRBD2. The V gene end was trimmed by 3 bases and the J gene end by 5 bases; junction bases not matched to a gene: 6. Germline-derived CDR1 and CDR2 are LNHDA and SQIVND (reference sequence). The CDR3 consists of 17 residues. The CDR3 DNA follows: TGTGCCAGTAGTATCCTGGGACTAGCGGGGGGGCCGGAGACCCAGTACTTC. Amino acid sequence: CASSILGLAGGPETQYF.

The rearrangement joins TRBV11-2 to TRBJ2-3; no definite D call. Trimming removed 5 bases at V and 5 bases at J, with 8 bases between. The CDR3 spans 12 residues. Germline loops: CDR1 SGHAT, CDR2 FQNNGV. Here the CDR3 reads CASSKIRDTQYF. CDR3 DNA sequence: TGTGCCAGCAGCAAGATCAGAGATACGCAGTATTTT.

This chain joins TRBV4-1 and TRBJ2-2; TRBD2 matches 13 bases. The J segment lost 3 bases and the V segment lost 4 bases, leaving 8 bases of the junction unmatched. CDR3 length: 18 amino acids. Germline-derived CDR1 and CDR2 are MGHRA and YSYEKL. Written as DNA, the CDR3 is TGCGCCAGCAGCCTAAAGACTAGCGGGGGGATTTACACCGGGGAGCTGTTTTTT. Residues: CASSLKTSGGIYTGELFF.

The CDR3 DNA sequence: TGTGCCAGCAGTTACAAGGCTCCTCCCTACGAGCAGTACTTC. As protein: CASSYKAPPYEQYF. The chain combines TRBV6-5 with TRBJ2-7, with D unclear. This CDR3 comprises 14 residues. Trimming took off 2 bases at V and 2 bases at J, with 10 bases between the two ends. Germline CDR1 is MNHEY and CDR2 is SVGAGI.

The chain couples TRBV27 to TRBJ1-2, with unresolved D. Trimming cost V 6 bases and J 4 bases, with 12 bases left between them. This CDR3 has 13 amino acids. Germline CDR1 and CDR2: MNHEY and SMNVEV (reference sequence). Here the CDR3 reads CASRSLSTYGYTF. In nucleotides, the CDR3 is TGTGCCAGCAGGTCACTTAGTACCTATGGCTACACCTTC.

This clone was seen a handful of times. The V and J genes are TRBV2 and TRBJ2-7; D is unresolved. Trimming cost V 2 bases and J 4 bases, with 3 bases left between them. This CDR3 is built from 11 residues. Germline V gene lookup returns CDR1 SNHLY and CDR2 FYNNEI. This chain's CDR3 is CASSEKYEQYF. CDR3 sequence (DNA): TGTGCCAGCAGTGAAAAGTACGAGCAGTACTTC.

This clone was observed once. The gene calls are TRBV19 and TRBJ2-1, with 7 positions matching TRBD2. The CDR3 covers 12 residues. CDR1 and CDR2 from the germline V gene are LNHDA and SQIVND (reference sequence). J lost 9 bases, V lost 7 bases, and 6 bases had no gene match. The CDR3 spells CASTSGGAEQFF. Written as DNA, the CDR3 is TGTGCCAGTACATCGGGGGGTGCTGAGCAGTTCTTC.

The chain links TRBV15 to TRBJ2-7, with TRBD1 identical over 7 bases. V trimming: 8 bases; J trimming: 3 bases; junction bases outside the gene matches: 10. From germline, CDR1 is LNHNV and CDR2 YYDKDF (reference sequence). The CDR3 sequence is 14 residues long. The DNA for the CDR3 is TGTGCCACCGCGCTGGGACAGACCCTCTACGAGCAGTACTTC. Translation: CATALGQTLYEQYF.

V gene TRBV4-3 combines with J gene TRBJ1-5, with D maybe TRBD1 (5 bases). V was trimmed by 0 bases and J by 10 bases, leaving 13 bases between them. This CDR3 comprises 14 residues. Germline lookup yields CDR1 LGHNA and CDR2 YSLEER. CDR3 loop: CASSQERGGSPQHF. The CDR3 DNA reads as TGCGCCAGCAGCCAAGAAAGGGGTGGTAGCCCCCAGCATTTT.

The CDR3 region is CASSQGPAHRGTYEQYF. The CDR3 DNA is TGCGCCAGCAGCCAAGGCCCAGCACATAGGGGGACCTACGAGCAGTACTTC. This chain connects TRBV4-1 to TRBJ2-7, with D perhaps TRBD1 (6 bases). Germline CDR1 is MGHRA and CDR2 is YSYEKL. The V and J ends lost 1 base and 2 bases respectively, with 18 bases between them. The CDR3 length is 17 residues.

This sequence joins TRBV4-3 and TRBJ2-2; D unresolved. The germline V gene has CDR1 LGHNA and CDR2 YSLEER. CDR3 length: 16 amino acids. With 0 bases removed from V and 3 bases from J, the gap between germline ends came to 11 bases. CDR3 loop: CASSQDQGTHTGELFF. The CDR3 region has the DNA TGCGCCAGCAGCCAAGATCAAGGCACCCACACCGGGGAGCTGTTTTTT.

The chain links TRBV4-1 to TRBJ2-1, with TRBD2 matching over 11 bases. V gave up 2 bases and J gave up 5 bases; unmatched junction bases: 14. From germline, CDR1 is MGHRA and CDR2 YSYEKL. The CDR3 covers 19 residues. The CDR3 region is CASSQLPAVAGGNHNEQFF. DNA of the CDR3: TGCGCCAGCAGCCAACTTCCCGCCGTAGCGGGAGGGAATCACAATGAGCAGTTCTTC.

The chain combines TRBV6-1 with TRBJ2-3, with 10 bases fitting TRBD2. J gave up 1 base and V 4 bases, and 5 bases lay outside the gene matches. This CDR3 is 16 amino acids long. Germline assignment: CDR1 MNHNS and CDR2 SASEGT. CDR3 region: CASSASTSGRTDTQYF. In DNA form, the CDR3 reads TGTGCCAGCAGTGCATCGACTAGCGGGCGCACAGATACGCAGTATTTT.

The chain links TRBV29-1 to TRBJ2-2; D uncertain. Germline V lookup: CDR1 SQVTM, CDR2 ANQGSEA. This CDR3 region has 12 residues. V was trimmed by 6 bases and J by 6 bases, leaving 11 bases between them. The CDR3 sequence: CSVPGYAGELFF. Here the CDR3 DNA reads TGCAGCGTCCCAGGTTACGCCGGGGAGCTGTTTTTT.

The chain is built from TRBV4-1 and TRBJ2-7; D is ambiguous. The germline V gene encodes CDR1 MGHRA and CDR2 YSYEKL. The ends were cut back, 5 bases at V and 3 bases at J, with 8 bases in the middle. The CDR3 is made up of 12 amino acids. This CDR3 is CASSNSGYEQYF. The CDR3 region has the DNA TGCGCCAGCAGCAACTCAGGCTACGAGCAGTACTTC.